Sequencing of this T cell receptor beta chain was carried out in a study of PD-L1 blockade in urothelial cancer. This clone has only one observation. Sequencing used immunoSEQ multiplex PCR; TCRdb keeps in-frame clones, though not all of them. The sample includes tens of thousands of clones, 70% to 80% seen only once; the top ten take 3% to 3.5%. The V gene lost 2 bases and the J gene lost 0 bases, with 11 bases spanning the gap. Germline CDR1 is LGHNA and CDR2 is YSLEER. This CDR3 has 16 amino acids. The time point is: peripheral blood 6 weeks after treatment start. All patients handed over anywhere from 1 to 8 samples, pretreatment and on-treatment.

The chain couples TRBV4-3 to TRBJ1-3, with D tentatively TRBD1 (5 bases). The material was PBMCs, obtained around atezolizumab (anti-PD-L1) treatment. This sequence was found in a man between 65 and 85 years old with urothelial cancer. CDR3 coding DNA: TGCGCCAGCAGCCAAACAGGCAAGAGCTCTGGAAACACCATATATTTT. This codes for CASSQTGKSSGNTIYF.